These 6 T cell receptor beta chains came from one sample sequenced in a study of blood T cell repertoires in COVID-19. TCRdb's copy holds only in-frame clones and misses some; the assay was immunoSEQ multiplex PCR. The repertoire holds 150,000 to 200,000 clones, with 76% as singletons. The source material was PBMCs or T cells enriched from blood (not recorded which). The receptor source for this set is a woman in her forties or fifties with acute COVID-19.

There are a few counts of this clone. The DNA of the CDR3 is TGTGCCAGCAGCCCCGGGGTAAGGGAGACCGAGGCTTTCTTT. Its translation is CASSPGVRETEAFF. This chain joins TRBV7-8 and TRBJ1-1; D is ambiguous. The CDR3 has 14 residues. The germline gives CDR1 SGHVS, CDR2 FQNEAQ. Trimming stripped 5 bases from V and 11 bases from J, with 21 bases between.

On this clone: This same CDR3 is encoded by further DNA sequences in the sample. The chain employs TRBV6-5 and TRBJ2-3; the match to TRBD2 covers 12 bases. CDR3 length equals 14 residues. Germline values: CDR1 MNHEY, CDR2 SVGAGI. Trimming took 6 bases from V and 3 from J; bases not matched to a gene: 1. The CDR3 DNA is TGTGCCAGCAGGACTAGCGGGGGAACAGATACGCAGTATTTT. Translated: CASRTSGGTDTQYF.

Turning to this clone: One junction end disagrees with the germline gene, perhaps due to a read error. CDR3 sequence reads: CASSLGGQPGGETQYF. The DNA for the CDR3 is TGTGCTAGCAGCTTAGGAGGACAGCCTGGGGGTGAGACCCAGTACTTC. J is TRBJ2-5 and V is TRBV7-7; the D gene is possibly TRBD1 (6 bases). This CDR3 region has 16 residues. Germline V gene lookup returns CDR1 SSHAT and CDR2 FNYEAQ (reference sequence).

J is TRBJ2-1 and V is TRBV4-1; D gene uncertain. CDR3 length: 14 amino acids. Trimming shortened V by 6 bases and J by 2 bases, and 11 bases separated the two germline ends. Looked up from germline, CDR1 is MGHRA and CDR2 is YSYEKL. As DNA, the CDR3 is TGCGCCAGCAGTCTCGGAGACGCCTACAATGAGCAGTTCTTC. Its translation is CASSLGDAYNEQFF.

The V and J genes are TRBV19 and TRBJ2-5; D perhaps matches TRBD1 (5 bases). Per the germline V gene, CDR1 is LNHDA and CDR2 is SQIVND (reference sequence). The germline V and J ends were trimmed by 3 bases and 5 bases, with 13 bases remaining between them. This CDR3 is built from 14 residues. CDR3 DNA sequence: TGTGCCAGTAGTATTATAGGGGCTGGGGAGACCCAGTACTTC. It is translated as CASSIIGAGETQYF.

This chain links TRBV4-2 with TRBJ1-5; D is undetermined. The CDR3 covers 15 residues. Deletions cut 4 bases from V and 0 bases from J, with 10 bases between. Germline CDR1 reads LGHNA; CDR2 reads YNFKEQ. CDR3 sequence: CASSLGENSNQPQHF. CDR3 nucleotides: TGTGCCAGCAGCCTCGGAGAAAATAGCAATCAGCCCCAGCATTTT.